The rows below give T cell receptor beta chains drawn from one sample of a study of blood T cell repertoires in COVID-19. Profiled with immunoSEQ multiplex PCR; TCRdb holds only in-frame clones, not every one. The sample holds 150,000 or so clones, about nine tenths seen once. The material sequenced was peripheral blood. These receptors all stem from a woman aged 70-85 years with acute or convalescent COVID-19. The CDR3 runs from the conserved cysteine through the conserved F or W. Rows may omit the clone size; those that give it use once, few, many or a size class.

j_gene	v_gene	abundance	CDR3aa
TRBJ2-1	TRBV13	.	CASSSTTGGTYNEQFF
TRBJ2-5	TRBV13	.	CASSLILRQGDETQYF
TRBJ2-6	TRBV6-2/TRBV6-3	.	CASSRQGVGANVLTF
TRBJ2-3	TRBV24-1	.	CATHRSDTQYF
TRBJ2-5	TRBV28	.	CASSLFTSGGRAQYF
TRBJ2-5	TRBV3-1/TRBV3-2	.	CASSQEGGGTHLGGETQYF
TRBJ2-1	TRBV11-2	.	CASSPPSTYNEQFF
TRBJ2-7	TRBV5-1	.	CASSLDSGGTSYEQYF
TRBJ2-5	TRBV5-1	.	CASSLGSGVAGETQYF
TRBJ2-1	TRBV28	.	CASRGSGGKGNEQFF
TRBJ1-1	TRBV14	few	CASSGFVGRGTEAFF
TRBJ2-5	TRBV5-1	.	CASSRQLAGQETQYF
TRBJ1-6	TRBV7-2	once	CASSLDGGAYNSPLHF
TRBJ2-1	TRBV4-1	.	CASSQFGTSGAYNEQFF
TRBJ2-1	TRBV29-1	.	CSAARVSSYNEQFF
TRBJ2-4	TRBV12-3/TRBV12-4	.	CASSFGLKNIQYF
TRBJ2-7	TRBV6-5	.	CASRPPGTASYEQYF
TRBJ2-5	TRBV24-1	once	CATSEQKKHQETQYF